This entry lists 6 T cell receptor beta chains sequenced from one sample in a study of regulatory T cells in long-lasting Graves disease. This sample's time point: newly diagnosed GD, antithyroid drugs for less than 3 months. With RNA extracted from PBMCs as input, the TCR library was made. Researchers made TCR beta libraries by using iRepertoire HTBI primers and running Arm-PCR on CDR3 regions. Each CDR3 protein is one row after TCRdb ran MiXCR on the multiplex PCR reads. The sample has a few hundred thousand distinct CDR3 sequences; over 20% are singletons. Sequencing was performed on peripheral blood mononuclear cells (PBMCs), taken at new diagnosis, from a patient treated with antithyroid drugs. These TCRs come from a female donor with Graves disease.

About this clonotype itself: The junction and the germline gene differ at one end; a read error may be behind it. V usage is TRBV30 and J usage is TRBJ2-4; D remains unclear. From germline, CDR1 is GTSNPN and CDR2 SVGIG (reference sequence). The CDR3 is 11 amino acids. CDR3 residues: CACTWTLKYFF. CDR3 DNA: TGTGCCTGCACCTGGACGCTAAAGTACTTCTTC.

This clonotype was picked up many times. J is TRBJ2-7 and V is TRBV20-1; 13 bases agree with TRBD2. V trimming: 5 bases; J trimming: 6 bases; junction bases outside the gene matches: 16. The CDR3 is 17 amino acids. Germline CDR1 reads DFQATT; CDR2 reads SNEGSKA (reference sequence). The CDR3 sequence: CSAAGLAGLSVSSEQYF. As DNA, the CDR3 is TGCAGTGCTGCGGGACTAGCGGGACTTTCTGTCAGTTCCGAGCAGTACTTC.

This clonotype was detected ten times or more. J is TRBJ2-1 and V is TRBV12-3 or TRBV12-4, with 9 bases matching TRBD2. The CDR3 covers 17 residues. V shed 7 bases and J 3 bases; nucleotides not matched to a gene: 13. CDR3 nucleotides: TGTGCCAGCAACCCTGTGGGTAGCGGGGGAAACTACAATGAGCAGTTCTTC. Its translation is CASNPVGSGGNYNEQFF.

This clonotype was counted many times. The chain is built from TRBV5-6 and TRBJ2-1; 9 bases are a match to TRBD2. CDR3 length: 15 residues. V shed 4 bases and J 0 bases; nucleotides not matched to a gene: 2. Germline lookup yields CDR1 SGHDT and CDR2 YYEEEE. CDR3 nucleotides: TGTGCCAGCAGCACAGCGGGGGGCTCCTACAATGAGCAGTTCTTC. Amino acids: CASSTAGGSYNEQFF.

This clonotype was found once. This could be a read error, since a much larger clone is one nucleotide away. The final CDR3 position lacks the conserved phenylalanine or tryptophan, pointing to a likely read error. The chain has TRBV11-3 and TRBJ1-1, with a possible D match to TRBD1 (5 bases). The CDR3 runs 14 residues. Germline CDR1 reads SGHNT; CDR2 reads YENEEA. The V gene lost 2 bases and the J gene lost 1 base, with 8 bases spanning the gap. The chain's CDR3 is CASSLRGANTEAFS. DNA for the CDR3: TGTGCCAGCAGCTTAAGGGGCGCGAACACTGAAGCTTTCTCT.

This clonotype was seen many times. The chain carries TRBV29-1 and TRBJ1-2; maybe TRBD1 (5 bases). There are 11 residues in the CDR3. Germline V gene sequence: CDR1 SQVTM, CDR2 ANQGSEA. The V and J ends lost 4 bases and 4 bases respectively, with 7 bases between them. CDR3 DNA sequence: TGCAGCGTTGTCGGGGGCTATGGCTACACCTTC. It specifies CSVVGGYGYTF.